This record concerns one TCR beta chain sequence. The data were obtained in a study of shared clonotypes between healthy human individuals. Sequencing was performed with immunoSEQ multiplex PCR; in TCRdb, only in-frame clones are kept and a portion is missing. The table has 2,500,000 or so clones, more than 80% seen once. J gave up 7 bases and V 4 bases, and 2 bases lay outside the gene matches. CDR1 is SGDLS, CDR2 YYNGEE, per germline. The CDR3 consists of 12 residues. This TCR was recovered from a man aged 18 to 30 in good health. The sample comprised naive CD4+ T cells sorted from blood. Subset noted: CD45RA+ positively selected. V gene TRBV9 combines with J gene TRBJ1-5; TRBD1 aligns across 7 bases. This CDR3 reads CASSSGGQPQHF. The CDR3 DNA is TGTGCCAGCAGCTCAGGGGGGCAGCCCCAGCATTTT. Complete variable domain (other parts from reference TRBV9 and TRBJ1-5): DSGVTQTPKHLITATGQRVTLRCSPRSGDLSVYWYQQSLDQGLQFLIQYYNGEERAKGNILERFSAQQFPDLHSELNLSSLELGDSALYFCASSSGGQPQHFGDGTRLSIL.